The clone carrying this TCR beta chain was recorded at least ten times. Its antigen is unidentified. This sample stems from a study of T cells in Graves' hyperthyroidism and ophthalmopathy. Study-wide results and caveats: Patients with ophthalmopathy were separated from those with stable hyperthyroidism by a 13 V-J model.

TCR beta CDR3 region amplification was performed from RNA transcripts. First-round RT-PCR with HTBI primers amplified the TCR CDR3 region. MiXCR, run by TCRdb on the multiplex PCR reads, gives a single entry per CDR3 protein. The sample includes a few hundred thousand distinct CDR3 sequences, about 14% of them seen just once. Diagnoses were made from clinical symptoms, serum measures (thyroxine and TRAb), thyroid ultrasound and orbital computed tomography. The PBMCs studied were ones that came from about 10 ml fresh peripheral blood. The V gene lost 8 bases and the J gene lost 3 bases, with 11 bases spanning the gap. This CDR3 is 12 amino acids long.

The specimen sequenced was blood. This chain links TRBV12-3 or TRBV12-4 with TRBJ2-7; D is ambiguous. The source of this sequence is a woman aged 30 to 39 with Graves' ophthalmopathy. CDR3 amino acids: CASLGPGYEQYF. The CDR3, as DNA: TGTGCCAGCCTTGGCCCGGGCTACGAGCAGTACTTC.